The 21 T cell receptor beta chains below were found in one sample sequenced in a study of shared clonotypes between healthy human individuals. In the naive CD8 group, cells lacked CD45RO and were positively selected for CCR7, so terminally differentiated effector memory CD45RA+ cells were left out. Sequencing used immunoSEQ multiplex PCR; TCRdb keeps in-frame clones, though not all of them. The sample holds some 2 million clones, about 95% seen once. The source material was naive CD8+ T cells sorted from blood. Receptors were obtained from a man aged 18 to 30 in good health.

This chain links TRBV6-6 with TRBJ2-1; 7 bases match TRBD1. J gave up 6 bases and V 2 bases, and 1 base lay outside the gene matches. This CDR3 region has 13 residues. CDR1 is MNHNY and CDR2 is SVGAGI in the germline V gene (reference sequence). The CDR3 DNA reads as TGTGCCAGCAGTTACACAGGGGTCAATGAGCAGTTCTTC. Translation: CASSYTGVNEQFF.

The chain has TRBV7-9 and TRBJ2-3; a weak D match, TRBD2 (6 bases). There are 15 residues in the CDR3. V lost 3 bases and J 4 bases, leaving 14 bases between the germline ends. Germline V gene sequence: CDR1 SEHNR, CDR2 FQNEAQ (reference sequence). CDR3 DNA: TGTGCCAGCAGCTTCGACGGGGGAGGAGCAGATACGCAGTATTTT. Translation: CASSFDGGGADTQYF.

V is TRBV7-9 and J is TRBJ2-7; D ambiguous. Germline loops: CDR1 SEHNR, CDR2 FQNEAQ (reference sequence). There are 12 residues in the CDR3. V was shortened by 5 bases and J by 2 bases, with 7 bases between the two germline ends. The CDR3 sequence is CASSGITYEQYF. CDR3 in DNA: TGTGCCAGCAGCGGGATTACCTACGAGCAGTACTTC.

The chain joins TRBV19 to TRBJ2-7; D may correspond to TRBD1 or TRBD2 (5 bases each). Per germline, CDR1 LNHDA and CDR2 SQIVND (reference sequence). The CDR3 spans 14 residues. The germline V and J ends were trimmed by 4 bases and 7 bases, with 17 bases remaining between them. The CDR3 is CASSRSGGFWEQYF. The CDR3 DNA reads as TGTGCCAGTAGTAGATCTGGGGGTTTCTGGGAGCAGTACTTC.

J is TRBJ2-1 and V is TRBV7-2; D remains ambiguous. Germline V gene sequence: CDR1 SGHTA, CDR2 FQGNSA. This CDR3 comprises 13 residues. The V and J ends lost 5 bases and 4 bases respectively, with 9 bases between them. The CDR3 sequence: CASSAPAYNEQFF. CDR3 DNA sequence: TGTGCCAGCAGCGCGCCTGCGTACAATGAGCAGTTCTTC.

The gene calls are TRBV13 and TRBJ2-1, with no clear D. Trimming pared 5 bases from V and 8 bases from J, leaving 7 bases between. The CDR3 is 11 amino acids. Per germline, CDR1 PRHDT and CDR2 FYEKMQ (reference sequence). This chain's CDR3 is CASSGVDEQFF. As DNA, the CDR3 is TGTGCCAGCAGCGGGGTGGATGAGCAGTTCTTC.

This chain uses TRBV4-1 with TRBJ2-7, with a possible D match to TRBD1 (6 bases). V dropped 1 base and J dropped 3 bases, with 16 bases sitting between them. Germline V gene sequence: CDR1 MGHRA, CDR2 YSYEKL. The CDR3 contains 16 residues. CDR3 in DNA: TGCGCCAGCAGCCAAGGGGGGCAGGGCTCGATCTACGAGCAGTACTTC. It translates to CASSQGGQGSIYEQYF.

The DNA for the CDR3 is TGCGCCAGCAGCCAGGACCGAACGATCTCCTACGAGCAGTACTTC. Amino acid sequence: CASSQDRTISYEQYF. The rearrangement uses TRBV4-1 and TRBJ2-7, with D unresolved. Between the trimmed V and J ends, which lost 3 bases and 0 bases, there was a span of 12 bases. Germline V gene lookup returns CDR1 MGHRA and CDR2 YSYEKL. This CDR3 spans 15 amino acids.

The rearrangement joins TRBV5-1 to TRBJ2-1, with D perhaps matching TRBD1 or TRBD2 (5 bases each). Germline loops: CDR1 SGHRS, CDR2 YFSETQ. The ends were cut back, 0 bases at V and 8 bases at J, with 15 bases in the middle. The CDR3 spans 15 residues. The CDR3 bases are TGCGCCAGCAGCTTGGAAAGGGGCCCGAGGGATGAGCAGTTCTTC. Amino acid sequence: CASSLERGPRDEQFF.

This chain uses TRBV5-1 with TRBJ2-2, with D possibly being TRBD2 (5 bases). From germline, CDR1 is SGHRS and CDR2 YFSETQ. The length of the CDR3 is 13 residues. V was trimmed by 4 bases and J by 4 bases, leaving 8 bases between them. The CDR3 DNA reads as TGCGCCAGCAGCCCAAGCGGCACCGGGGAGCTGTTTTTT. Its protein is CASSPSGTGELFF.

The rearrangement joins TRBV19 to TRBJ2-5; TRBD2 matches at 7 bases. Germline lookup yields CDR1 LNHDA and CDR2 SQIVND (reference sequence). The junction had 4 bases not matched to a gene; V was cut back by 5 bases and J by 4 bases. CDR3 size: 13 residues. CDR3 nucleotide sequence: TGTGCCAGTAGTGCAGGGAGGGTAGAGACCCAGTACTTC. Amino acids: CASSAGRVETQYF.

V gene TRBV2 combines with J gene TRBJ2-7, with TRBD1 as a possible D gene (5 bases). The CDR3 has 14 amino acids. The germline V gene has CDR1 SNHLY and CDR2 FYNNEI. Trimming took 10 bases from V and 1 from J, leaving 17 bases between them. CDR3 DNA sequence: TGTGCCACCACGCCACCTGACAGTTCCTACGAGCAGTACTTC. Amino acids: CATTPPDSSYEQYF.

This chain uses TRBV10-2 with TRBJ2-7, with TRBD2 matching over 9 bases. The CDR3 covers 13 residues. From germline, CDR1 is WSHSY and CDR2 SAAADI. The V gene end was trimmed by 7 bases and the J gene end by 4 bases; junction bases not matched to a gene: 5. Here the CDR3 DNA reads TGCGCCAGCAAACCGCGGGAGGGGTACGAGCAGTACTTC. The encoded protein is CASKPREGYEQYF.

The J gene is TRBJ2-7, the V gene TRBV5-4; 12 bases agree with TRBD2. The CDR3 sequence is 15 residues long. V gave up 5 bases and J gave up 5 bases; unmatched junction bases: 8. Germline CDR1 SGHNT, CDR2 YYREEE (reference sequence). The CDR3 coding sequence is TGTGCCAGCAGTCTAGCGGGGGGGCCGATCCACGAGCAGTACTTC. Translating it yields CASSLAGGPIHEQYF.

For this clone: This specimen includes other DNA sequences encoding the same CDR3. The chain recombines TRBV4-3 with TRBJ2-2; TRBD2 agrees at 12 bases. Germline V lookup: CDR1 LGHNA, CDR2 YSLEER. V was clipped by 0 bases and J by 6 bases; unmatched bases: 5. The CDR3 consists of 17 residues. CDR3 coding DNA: TGCGCCAGCAGCCAAGATCGACTAGCGGGAGCCGCCGGGGAGCTGTTTTTT. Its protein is CASSQDRLAGAAGELFF.

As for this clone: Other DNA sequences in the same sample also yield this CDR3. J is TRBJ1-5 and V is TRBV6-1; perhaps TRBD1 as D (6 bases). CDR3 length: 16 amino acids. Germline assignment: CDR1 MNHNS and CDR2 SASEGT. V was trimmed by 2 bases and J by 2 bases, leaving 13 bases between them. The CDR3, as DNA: TGTGCCAGCAGTGAATGGGCAGGGGAGGGCAATCAGCCCCAGCATTTT. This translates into CASSEWAGEGNQPQHF.

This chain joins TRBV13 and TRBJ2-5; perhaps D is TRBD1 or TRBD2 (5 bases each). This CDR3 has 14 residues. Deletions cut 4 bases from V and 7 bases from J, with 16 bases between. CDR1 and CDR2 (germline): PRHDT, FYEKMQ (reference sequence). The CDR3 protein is CASSSAGTSLTQYF. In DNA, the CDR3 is TGTGCCAGCAGCTCTGCCGGGACCTCCTTGACCCAGTACTTC. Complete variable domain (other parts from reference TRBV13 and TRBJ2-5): AAGVIQSPRHLIKEKRETATLKCYPIPRHDTVYWYQQGPGQDPQFLISFYEKMQSDKGSIPDRFSAQQFSDYHSELNMSSLELGDSALYFCASSSAGTSLTQYFGPGTRLLVL.

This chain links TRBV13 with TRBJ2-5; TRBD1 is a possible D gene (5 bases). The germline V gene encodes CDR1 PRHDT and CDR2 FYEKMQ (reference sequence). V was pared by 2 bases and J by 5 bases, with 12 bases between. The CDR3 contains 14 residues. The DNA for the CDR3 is TGTGCCAGCAGCTTACAGGGTGGAAGGGAGACCCAGTACTTC. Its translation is CASSLQGGRETQYF.

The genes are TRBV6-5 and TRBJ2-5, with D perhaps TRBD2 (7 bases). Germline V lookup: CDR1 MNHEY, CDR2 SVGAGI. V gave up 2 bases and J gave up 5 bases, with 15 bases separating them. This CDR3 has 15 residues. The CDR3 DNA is TGTGCCAGCAGTTACGGCGGGGGCTGGGGTGAGACCCAGTACTTC. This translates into CASSYGGGWGETQYF.

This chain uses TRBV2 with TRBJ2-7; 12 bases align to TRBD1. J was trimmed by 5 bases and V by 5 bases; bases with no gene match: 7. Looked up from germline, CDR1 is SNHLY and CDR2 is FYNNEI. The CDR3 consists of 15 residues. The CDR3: CASSPGQGAWDEQYF. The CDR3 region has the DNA TGTGCCAGCAGTCCGGGACAGGGGGCCTGGGACGAGCAGTACTTC.

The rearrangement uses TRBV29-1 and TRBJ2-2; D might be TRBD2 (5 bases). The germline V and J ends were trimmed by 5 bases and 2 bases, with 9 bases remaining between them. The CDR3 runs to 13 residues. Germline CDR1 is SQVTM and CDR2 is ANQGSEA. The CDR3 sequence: CSVFPGNTGELFF. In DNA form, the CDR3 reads TGCAGCGTTTTTCCGGGAAACACCGGGGAGCTGTTTTTT.